The following is a T cell receptor (beta chain) sequence with its context. Trimming took 1 base from V and 3 from J, leaving 10 bases between them. There are 15 residues in the CDR3. Germline values: CDR1 MNHEY, CDR2 SMNVEV (reference sequence). The data were taken from a study of blood T cell repertoires in COVID-19. Study overall: Whether acute or convalescent, the COVID-19 samples came from the United States, Italy and Spain.

Profiling relied on immunoSEQ multiplex PCR, and the TCRdb table lists in-frame clones only, not all of them. In the table there are 160,000 or so clones, 81% of which are singletons. This clonotype was sampled from a man in his sixties with active or convalescent COVID-19. The chain couples TRBV27 to TRBJ1-5; maybe TRBD1 (5 bases). Sequences were obtained from peripheral blood. CDR3: CASSLFSGINQPQHF. The DNA for the CDR3 is TGTGCCAGCAGTTTATTTTCAGGGATCAATCAGCCCCAGCATTTT.